This TCR beta chain was captured in a study of glioma-infiltrating T cells after dendritic cell vaccination. This clone occurred once. Profiled with immunoSEQ multiplex PCR; TCRdb holds only in-frame clones, not every one. Counted here are 75,000 to 100,000 clones, about four fifths occurring once; the ten biggest clones make up almost 6%. Material: blood, obtained before dendritic cell vaccination. The source of this sequence is a human donor with glioblastoma.

CDR3 coding DNA: TGCGCCAGCAGCCGGGGACTAGCGGGAGAACGAAACTCCTACGAGCAGTACTTC. Amino acids: CASSRGLAGERNSYEQYF. The gene calls are TRBV5-1 and TRBJ2-7; 14 nucleotides align to TRBD2. Unmatched junction bases numbered 9, after V lost 4 bases and J lost 0 bases. The CDR3 has 18 residues. Germline-derived CDR1 and CDR2 are SGHRS and YFSETQ.